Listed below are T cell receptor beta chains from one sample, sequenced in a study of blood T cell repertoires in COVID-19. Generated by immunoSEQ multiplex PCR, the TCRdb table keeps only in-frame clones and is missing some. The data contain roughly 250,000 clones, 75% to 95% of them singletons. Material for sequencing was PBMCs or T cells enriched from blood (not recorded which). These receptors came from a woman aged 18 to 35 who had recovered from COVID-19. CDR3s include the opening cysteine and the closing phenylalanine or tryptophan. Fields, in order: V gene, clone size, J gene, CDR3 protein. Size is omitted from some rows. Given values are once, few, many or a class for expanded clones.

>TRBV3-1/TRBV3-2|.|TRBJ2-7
CASSQARRGGGEQYF
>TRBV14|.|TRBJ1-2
CASGLQLRGSYTF
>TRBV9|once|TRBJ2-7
CASSEQAGTYEQYF
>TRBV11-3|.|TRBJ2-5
CASSPTLAGGPGTQYF
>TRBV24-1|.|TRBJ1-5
CATSDSKTGTGRLWPQHF
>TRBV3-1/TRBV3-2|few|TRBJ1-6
CASSQDFLRRNNNSPLHF
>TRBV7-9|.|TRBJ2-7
CASSPGQLKNEQYF
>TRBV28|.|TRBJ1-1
CASSFSYGLNTEAFF
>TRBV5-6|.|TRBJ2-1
CASSLVAGVGGNEQFF
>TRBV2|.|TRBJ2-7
CASNDRGLYEQYF
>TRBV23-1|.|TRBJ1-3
CAIPRWLRLDSGNTIYF
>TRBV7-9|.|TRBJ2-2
CASSLGAGAYTGELFF
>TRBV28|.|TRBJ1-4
CASSKGGGLDEKLFF
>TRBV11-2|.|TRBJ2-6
CASSFGRVDSGANVLTF
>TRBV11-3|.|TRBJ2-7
CASSPRTGVREQYF
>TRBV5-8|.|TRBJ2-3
CASSEGLAITDTQYF
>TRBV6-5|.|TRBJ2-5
CASSQLAGGGETQYF
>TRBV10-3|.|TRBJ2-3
CAISEAQGGTDTQYF
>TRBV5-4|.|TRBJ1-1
CASSFGNWALNTEAFF
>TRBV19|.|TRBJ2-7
CASTSDRNLGEQYF
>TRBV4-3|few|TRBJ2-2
CASSQDPGGAGELFF
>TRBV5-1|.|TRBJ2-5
CASSPGTGFQETQYF
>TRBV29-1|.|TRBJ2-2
CSVGSTGVTGELFF
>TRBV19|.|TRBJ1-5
CASRRPGQGAGQPQHF
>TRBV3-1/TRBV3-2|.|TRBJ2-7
CASSQEAGLVYEQYF
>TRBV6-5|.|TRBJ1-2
CASYLQAPEYLTF
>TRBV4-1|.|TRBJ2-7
CASSQVAGTGYEQYF
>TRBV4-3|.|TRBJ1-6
CASSQFSKAQASSYNSPLHF
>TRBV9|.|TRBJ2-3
CASSGYFSGTAVTDTQYF
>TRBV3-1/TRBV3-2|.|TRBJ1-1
CATTGRAEAFF
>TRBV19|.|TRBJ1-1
CASSSEDSAENTEAFF
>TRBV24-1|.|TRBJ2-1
CATSIAGGAYNEQFF
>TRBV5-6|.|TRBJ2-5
CASSPGLGQETQYF
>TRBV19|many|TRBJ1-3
CASSMGDSSGNTIYF
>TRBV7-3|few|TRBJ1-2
CASSPDRGHGYTF